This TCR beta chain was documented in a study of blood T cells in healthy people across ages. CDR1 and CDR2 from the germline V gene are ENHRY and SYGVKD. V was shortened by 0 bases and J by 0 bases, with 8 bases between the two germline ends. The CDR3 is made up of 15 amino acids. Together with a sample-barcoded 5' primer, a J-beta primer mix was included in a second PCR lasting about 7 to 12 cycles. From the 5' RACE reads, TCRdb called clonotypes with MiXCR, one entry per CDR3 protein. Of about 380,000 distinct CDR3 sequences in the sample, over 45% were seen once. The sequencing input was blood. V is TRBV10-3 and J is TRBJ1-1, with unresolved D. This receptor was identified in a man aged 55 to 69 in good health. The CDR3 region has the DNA TGTGCCATCAGTGAGTCGGCAGACCTGAACACTGAAGCTTTCTTT. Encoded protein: CAISESADLNTEAFF.